The 29 T cell receptor beta chains reported below all come from one sample, sequenced in a study of T cell repertoires in cytomegalovirus infection (dated by TCRdb to the late 2010s). TCRdb records Illumina HiSeq 1500 as the sequencer. Using fastp trimming at Q25 and MiXCR clonotype assembly, TCRdb reanalyzed the public sequencing data and kept in-frame beta chains. Rows merge per CDR3 protein into single entries with the most common DNA and genes. This sample is represented by 40,000 to 55,000 distinct CDR3 sequences; roughly 20% of them were singletons. The top ten constitute roughly 90% of the sample. No antigens are known for them. The treatment or condition label, read with the paper, signifies: in vitro stimulation with specific CMV peptide epitopes to enrich CMV-specific T cells. The specimen was CD8+ T cells from cultured PBMCs, collected from culture after CMV antigen stimulation. The receptors here all came from a human donor in good health (CMV status not recorded). Some clones in this sample may be carry-over from other donors' samples.

The chain joins TRBV7-3 to TRBJ1-2; 12 bases are a match to TRBD1. Germline CDR1 SGHTA, CDR2 FQGTGA. This CDR3 comprises 15 residues. J gave up 4 bases and V 5 bases, and 5 bases lay outside the gene matches. The CDR3 DNA sequence: TGTGCCAGCAGCCTGGGGACAGGGGGCTCCTATGGCTACACCTTC. It codes for CASSLGTGGSYGYTF.

The genes are TRBV20-1 and TRBJ1-2; D gene ambiguous. The V gene lost 0 bases and the J gene lost 2 bases, with 7 bases spanning the gap. The CDR3 loop spans 13 amino acids. CDR1 and CDR2 from the germline V gene are DFQATT and SNEGSKA (reference sequence). This chain's CDR3 is CSARDVENYGYTF. As DNA, the CDR3 is TGCAGTGCTAGAGATGTGGAAAACTATGGCTACACCTTC.

This clonotype showed up just a few times. The J gene is TRBJ2-7, the V gene TRBV7-9; D call uncertain. This CDR3 region has 12 residues. Per the germline V gene, CDR1 is SEHNR and CDR2 is FQNEAQ (reference sequence). V lost 0 bases, J lost 3 bases, and 3 bases lay in between. The CDR3 loop reads CASSLAHYEQYF. The CDR3 DNA sequence: TGTGCCAGCAGCTTAGCCCACTACGAGCAGTACTTC.

This clonotype was observed many times. The chain carries TRBV4-3 and TRBJ2-1, with D possibly matching TRBD2 (7 bases). Per the germline V gene, CDR1 is LGHNA and CDR2 is YSLEER. The CDR3 covers 14 residues. The ends were cut back, 0 bases at V and 6 bases at J, with 9 bases in the middle. The CDR3 bases are TGCGCCAGCAGCCAAGAGGGGGGGGCCAATGAGCAGTTCTTC. Translated: CASSQEGGANEQFF.

This clonotype was counted between two and nine times. DNA for the CDR3: TGTGCCAGCAGCCCCACAACCCCGGGAACTGAAGCTTTCTTT. It codes for CASSPTTPGTEAFF. J is TRBJ1-1 and V is TRBV11-2; D is unresolved. From germline, CDR1 is SGHAT and CDR2 FQNNGV. The CDR3 runs 14 residues. The V end lost 5 bases, the J end lost 5 bases, and 15 bases lay between the germline ends.

Many counts were recorded for this clonotype. V is TRBV7-2 and J is TRBJ2-1, with 7 bases identical to TRBD2. The germline CDR1 and CDR2 sequences are SGHTA and FQGNSA. The J segment lost 7 bases and the V segment lost 5 bases, leaving 5 bases of the junction unmatched. There are 13 residues in the CDR3. The CDR3 DNA is TGTGCCAGCAGCCCGGTGGGGGGGAATGAGCAGTTCTTC. It translates to CASSPVGGNEQFF.

This clonotype was seen a handful of times. The chain has TRBV2 and TRBJ1-2; no firm D call. Germline lookup yields CDR1 SNHLY and CDR2 FYNNEI. Between the trimmed V and J ends, which lost 2 bases and 4 bases, there was a span of 11 bases. The CDR3 is 14 residues long. In DNA form, the CDR3 reads TGTGCCAGCAGTGAACGGCAGCACGGCTATGGCTACACCTTC. Translating gives CASSERQHGYGYTF.

This clonotype was counted a few times. The chain has TRBV7-2 and TRBJ2-7; D not certain. Per germline, CDR1 SGHTA and CDR2 FQGNSA. V was trimmed by 0 bases and J by 7 bases, leaving 10 bases between them. The CDR3 consists of 13 residues. The CDR3 region has the DNA TGTGCCAGCAGCTTAGCTGGCCCGAGGGAGCAGTACTTC. Protein: CASSLAGPREQYF.

This clonotype was picked up a small number of times. The gene calls are TRBV10-3 and TRBJ1-1; D is possibly TRBD1 (5 bases). The germline V gene has CDR1 ENHRY and CDR2 SYGVKD. V lost 11 bases and J 3 bases, leaving 19 bases between the germline ends. The CDR3 length is 14 residues. The CDR3 DNA reads TGTGCCGCCTGGCCAGGGATGGTTGACACTGAAGCTTTCTTT. Its protein is CAAWPGMVDTEAFF.

The chain links TRBV6-2 or TRBV6-3 to TRBJ2-1, with 8 bases fitting TRBD2. J was trimmed by 3 bases and V by 0 bases; bases with no gene match: 7. This CDR3 has 17 residues. The germline V gene encodes CDR1 MNHEY and CDR2 SVGEGT. CDR3 protein: CASSYSIVTSGYNEQFF. CDR3 sequence (DNA): TGTGCCAGCAGTTACTCGATAGTAACTAGCGGCTACAATGAGCAGTTCTTC.

This clonotype was observed a handful of times. This sequence joins TRBV5-6 and TRBJ1-1, with 8 positions matching TRBD1. Germline CDR1 reads SGHDT; CDR2 reads YYEEEE. The V gene end was trimmed by 4 bases and the J gene end by 4 bases; junction bases not matched to a gene: 6. The CDR3 runs to 14 residues. This CDR3 is CASSGRQGSTEAFF. Written as DNA, the CDR3 is TGTGCCAGCAGCGGACGACAGGGGAGCACTGAAGCTTTCTTT.

This clonotype appeared a few times. The genes are TRBV6-1 and TRBJ1-2; 11 bases line up with TRBD1. Germline V gene data show CDR1 as MNHNS and CDR2 as SASEGT. J gave up 9 bases and V 2 bases, and 8 bases lay outside the gene matches. The CDR3 is made up of 15 amino acids. For the CDR3, the DNA is TGTGCCAGCAGTGAACAGCCGGGACAGGGGGGACGCTACACCTTC. This encodes CASSEQPGQGGRYTF.

This clonotype was detected only a few times. This chain uses TRBV6-6 with TRBJ1-1; 9 positions agree with TRBD1. Per the germline V gene, CDR1 is MNHNY and CDR2 is SVGAGI (reference sequence). V lost 4 bases and J lost 11; bases outside the gene matches: 11. The length of the CDR3 is 14 residues. Here the CDR3 DNA reads TGTGCCAGCAGTTCAGGACAGGGGATTGGGTGGGCTTTCTTT. It codes for CASSSGQGIGWAFF.

CDR3 protein: CASALTGGIIYEQYF. CDR3 bases: TGTGCCAGCGCCCTTACAGGGGGGATCATCTACGAGCAGTACTTC. The chain has TRBV27 and TRBJ2-7; 8 positions agree with TRBD1. Germline CDR1 is MNHEY and CDR2 is SMNVEV (reference sequence). Unmatched junction bases numbered 12, after V lost 8 bases and J lost 3 bases. This CDR3 spans 15 amino acids.

A few counts support this clonotype. V and J are TRBV7-3 and TRBJ2-1; D may be TRBD1 or TRBD2 (5 bases each). This CDR3 is built from 17 residues. V lost 1 base, J lost 6 bases, and 19 bases lay in between. Germline lookup yields CDR1 SGHTA and CDR2 FQGTGA. In DNA, the CDR3 is TGTGCCAGCAGCTTAAATTCGGGGCCCTTTCCGGGCAATGAGCAGTTCTTC. This codes for CASSLNSGPFPGNEQFF.

A few counts support this clonotype. J is TRBJ2-3 and V is TRBV7-2; 9 bases match TRBD2. The junction had 7 bases not matched to a gene; V was cut back by 0 bases and J by 0 bases. Germline V gene sequence: CDR1 SGHTA, CDR2 FQGNSA. The CDR3 is made up of 18 amino acids. The DNA of the CDR3 is TGTGCCAGCAGCTTAGCGGGCGGGGGGGTGGGCAGCACAGATACGCAGTATTTT. It codes for CASSLAGGGVGSTDTQYF. Full variable domain (rest looked up from reference TRBV7-2 and TRBJ2-3): GAGVSQSPSNKVTEKGKDVELRCDPISGHTALYWYRQSLGQGLEFLIYFQGNSAPDKSGLPSDRFSAERTGGSVSTLTIQRTQQEDSAVYLCASSLAGGGVGSTDTQYFGPGTRLTVL.

The chain carries TRBV6-2 or TRBV6-3 and TRBJ2-4; the D gene is possibly TRBD2 (5 bases). CDR3 length: 19 residues. The ends were cut back, 4 bases at V and 1 base at J, with 23 bases in the middle. The germline V gene encodes CDR1 MNHEY and CDR2 SVGEGT. The DNA for the CDR3 is TGTGCCAGCAGTTTAGATGGAGAATACGGGATGGGGGCCAAAAACATTCAGTACTTC. Translated, it gives CASSLDGEYGMGAKNIQYF.

The sample holds a few counts of this clonotype. V gene TRBV7-2 combines with J gene TRBJ2-7, with D possibly matching TRBD2 (6 bases). The CDR3 length is 14 residues. V shed 2 bases and J shed 0 bases, with 8 bases lying between them. Germline V gene sequence: CDR1 SGHTA, CDR2 FQGNSA. The CDR3 region is CASSLRGTSYEQYF. CDR3 coding DNA: TGTGCCAGCAGCTTACGGGGGACCTCCTACGAGCAGTACTTC.

Only a few counts were recorded for this clonotype. The chain has TRBV12-3 or TRBV12-4 and TRBJ2-1; 8 positions match TRBD2. This CDR3 is built from 13 residues. Trimming removed 6 bases from V and 8 bases from J; junction bases left unmatched: 6. CDR3 nucleotides: TGTGCCAGCAGCAGCGGGGGTCGGGATGAGCAGTTCTTC. Translation: CASSSGGRDEQFF.

This clonotype was seen many times. V and J are TRBV4-1 and TRBJ1-1; TRBD1 aligns across 12 bases. Trimming cost V 0 bases and J 4 bases; bases outside gene matches: 9. CDR1 and CDR2 (germline): MGHRA, YSYEKL. The length of the CDR3 is 18 residues. CDR3 amino acids: CASSQDPAGTGGVTEAFF. Written as DNA, the CDR3 is TGCGCCAGCAGCCAAGATCCCGCCGGGACAGGGGGCGTCACTGAAGCTTTCTTT.

This clonotype was picked up a small number of times. This chain joins TRBV6-2 or TRBV6-3 and TRBJ2-1; 13 bases line up with TRBD2. V lost 2 bases, J lost 4 bases, and 5 bases stayed unmatched. The CDR3 has 17 residues. Germline values: CDR1 MNHEY, CDR2 SVGEGT. CDR3 protein: CASSYRTSGRIYNEQFF. In nucleotides, the CDR3 is TGTGCCAGCAGTTACAGGACTAGCGGGAGAATTTACAATGAGCAGTTCTTC.

This chain links TRBV7-9 with TRBJ2-1; the match to TRBD2 covers 7 bases. CDR1 and CDR2 from the germline V gene are SEHNR and FQNEAQ (reference sequence). This CDR3 has 15 residues. Unmatched junction bases numbered 3, after V lost 4 bases and J lost 0 bases. The CDR3 sequence is CASSSSSGSYNEQFF. CDR3 DNA: TGTGCCAGCAGCTCCTCTAGCGGCTCCTACAATGAGCAGTTCTTC.

The J gene is TRBJ2-1, the V gene TRBV7-8; D is unresolved. This CDR3 is built from 14 residues. The germline V gene encodes CDR1 SGHVS and CDR2 FQNEAQ. V dropped 5 bases and J dropped 10 bases, with 18 bases sitting between them. The CDR3 loop is CASSMTPSLSEQFF. The CDR3 nucleotides are TGTGCCAGCAGCATGACCCCGTCCCTAAGCGAGCAGTTCTTC.

There are a few counts of this clonotype. The chain joins TRBV10-2 to TRBJ1-1, with D tentatively TRBD1 (6 bases). This CDR3 is 13 amino acids long. Germline assignment: CDR1 WSHSY and CDR2 SAAADI. Trimming took 7 bases from V and 5 from J, leaving 14 bases between them. The CDR3 sequence: CASTQGLGTEAFF. CDR3 DNA sequence: TGCGCCAGCACCCAGGGGCTGGGGACTGAAGCTTTCTTT.

The V and J genes are TRBV7-8 and TRBJ2-5; D not certain. V lost 2 bases, J lost 2 bases, and 15 bases lay in between. The germline V gene has CDR1 SGHVS and CDR2 FQNEAQ. CDR3 length equals 16 residues. The CDR3 nucleotides read TGTGCCAGCAGCTTACGAGAAAGGTTCCTTCAAGAGACCCAGTACTTC. The encoded protein is CASSLRERFLQETQYF.

This clonotype appeared a few times. This chain links TRBV4-1 with TRBJ1-1; tentatively, D is TRBD1 (5 bases). The germline V and J ends were trimmed by 1 base and 8 bases, with 14 bases remaining between them. CDR1 is MGHRA, CDR2 YSYEKL, per germline. The CDR3 totals 14 residues. CDR3 region: CASSQVRGDGEAFF. The CDR3 DNA reads TGCGCCAGCAGCCAAGTTAGGGGCGACGGGGAAGCTTTCTTT.

This clonotype was observed a handful of times. The V call is TRBV4-3, the J call TRBJ2-1; weak D call: TRBD1 (5 bases). The germline CDR1 and CDR2 sequences are LGHNA and YSLEER. Trimming removed 0 bases from V and 7 bases from J, with 10 bases in between. The CDR3 consists of 14 residues. The DNA of the CDR3 is TGCGCCAGCAGCCAAGATGGGGCGCCGAATGAGCAGTTCTTC. It codes for CASSQDGAPNEQFF.

This clonotype appeared many times. The V call is TRBV7-6, the J call TRBJ2-1; D is possibly TRBD1 or TRBD2 (6 bases each). Germline V gene sequence: CDR1 SGHVS, CDR2 FNYEAQ. V was pared by 1 base and J by 2 bases, with 15 bases between. CDR3 size: 17 residues. The DNA of the CDR3 is TGTGCCAGCAGCTTAGAAGGAGGGGGGAATGCCTACAATGAGCAGTTCTTC. Its protein product is CASSLEGGGNAYNEQFF.

This clonotype was recorded only once. The chain carries TRBV7-2 and TRBJ2-7, with a weak D call TRBD2 (5 bases). The CDR3 sequence is 13 residues long. The ends were cut back, 7 bases at V and 4 bases at J, with 14 bases in the middle. The V gene's germline CDR1 is SGHTA and CDR2 FQGNSA. The CDR3 coding sequence is TGTGCCAGCAACCCCGCCGGAGGTTACGAGCAGTACTTC. Amino acid sequence: CASNPAGGYEQYF.